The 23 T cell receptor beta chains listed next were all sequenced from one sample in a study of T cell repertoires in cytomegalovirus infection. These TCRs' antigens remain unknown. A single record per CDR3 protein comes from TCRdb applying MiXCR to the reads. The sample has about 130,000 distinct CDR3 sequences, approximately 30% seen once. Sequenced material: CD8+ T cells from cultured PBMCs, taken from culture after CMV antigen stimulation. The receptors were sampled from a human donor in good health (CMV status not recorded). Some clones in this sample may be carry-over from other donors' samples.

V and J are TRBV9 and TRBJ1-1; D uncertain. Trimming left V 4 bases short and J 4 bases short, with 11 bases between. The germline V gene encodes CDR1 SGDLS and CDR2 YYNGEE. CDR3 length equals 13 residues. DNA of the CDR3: TGTGCCAGCAGCCCCCGAAGCGGCACTGAAGCTTTCTTT. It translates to CASSPRSGTEAFF. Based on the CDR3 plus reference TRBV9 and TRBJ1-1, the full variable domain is DSGVTQTPKHLITATGQRVTLRCSPRSGDLSVYWYQQSLDQGLQFLIQYYNGEERAKGNILERFSAQQFPDLHSELNLSSLELGDSALYFCASSPRSGTEAFFGQGTRLTVV.

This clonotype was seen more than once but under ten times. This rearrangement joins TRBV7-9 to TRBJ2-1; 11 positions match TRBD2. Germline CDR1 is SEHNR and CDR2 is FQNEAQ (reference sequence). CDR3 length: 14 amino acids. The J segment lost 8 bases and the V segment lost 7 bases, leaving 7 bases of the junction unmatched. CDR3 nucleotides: TGTGCCAGCAAGGTAGCGGGGGGGCGACATGAGCAGTTCTTC. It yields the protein CASKVAGGRHEQFF.

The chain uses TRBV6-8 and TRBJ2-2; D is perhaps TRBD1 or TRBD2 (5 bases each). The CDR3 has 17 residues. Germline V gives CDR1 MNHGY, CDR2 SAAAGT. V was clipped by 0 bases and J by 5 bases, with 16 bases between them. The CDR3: CASSYSGRQGGTGELFF. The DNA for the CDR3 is TGTGCCAGCAGTTACTCAGGCCGCCAGGGCGGGACCGGGGAGCTGTTTTTT.

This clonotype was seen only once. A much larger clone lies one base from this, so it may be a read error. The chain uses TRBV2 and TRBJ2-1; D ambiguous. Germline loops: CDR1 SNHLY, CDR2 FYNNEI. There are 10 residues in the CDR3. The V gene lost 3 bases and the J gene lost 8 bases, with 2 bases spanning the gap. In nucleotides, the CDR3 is TGTGCCAGCAGTGACCATGAGCAGTTCTTC. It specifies CASSDHEQFF.

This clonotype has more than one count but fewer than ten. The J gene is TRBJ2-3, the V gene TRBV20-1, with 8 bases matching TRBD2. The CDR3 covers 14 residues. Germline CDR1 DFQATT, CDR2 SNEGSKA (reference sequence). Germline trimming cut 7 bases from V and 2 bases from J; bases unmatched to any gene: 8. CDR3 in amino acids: CSVGSGGPTDTQYF. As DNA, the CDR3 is TGCAGTGTTGGCAGCGGGGGACCCACAGATACGCAGTATTTT.

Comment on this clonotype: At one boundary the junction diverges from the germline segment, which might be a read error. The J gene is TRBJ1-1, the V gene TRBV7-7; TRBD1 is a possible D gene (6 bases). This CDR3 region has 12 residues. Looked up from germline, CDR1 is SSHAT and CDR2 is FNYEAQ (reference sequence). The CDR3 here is CASSGGYTEAFF. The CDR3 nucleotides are TGTGCTAGCAGCGGGGGCTACACTGAAGCTTTCTTT. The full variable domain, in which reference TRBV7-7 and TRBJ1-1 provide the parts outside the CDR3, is GAGVSQSPRYKVTKRGQDVTLRCDPISSHATLYWYQQALGQGPEFLTYFNYEAQPDKSGLPSDRFSAERPEGSISTLTIQRTEQRDSAMYRCASSGGYTEAFFGQGTRLTVV.

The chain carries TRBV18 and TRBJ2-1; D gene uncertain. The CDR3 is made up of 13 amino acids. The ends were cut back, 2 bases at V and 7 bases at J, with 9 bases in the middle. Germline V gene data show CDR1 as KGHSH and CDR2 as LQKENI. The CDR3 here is CASSPSTLNEQFF. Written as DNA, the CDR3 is TGTGCCAGCTCACCATCAACGTTAAATGAGCAGTTCTTC.

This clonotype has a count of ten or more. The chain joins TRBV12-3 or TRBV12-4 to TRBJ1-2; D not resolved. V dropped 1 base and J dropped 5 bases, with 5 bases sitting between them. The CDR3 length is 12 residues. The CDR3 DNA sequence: TGTGCCAGCAGTTTAGGTCTTTATGGCTACACCTTC. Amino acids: CASSLGLYGYTF.

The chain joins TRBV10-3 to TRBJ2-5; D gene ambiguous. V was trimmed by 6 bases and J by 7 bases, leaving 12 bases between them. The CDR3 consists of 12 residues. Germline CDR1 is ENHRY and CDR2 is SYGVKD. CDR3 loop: CAIRDEVGTQYF. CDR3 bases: TGTGCCATCAGGGACGAGGTTGGGACCCAGTACTTC.

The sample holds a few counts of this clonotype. CDR3 loop: CASSLDSSSYEQYF. The CDR3 coding sequence is TGTGCCAGCAGCTTAGATAGCTCGAGCTACGAGCAGTACTTC. J is TRBJ2-7 and V is TRBV7-2; no clear D. Germline CDR1 reads SGHTA; CDR2 reads FQGNSA. V shed 1 base and J shed 3 bases, with 10 bases lying between them. The CDR3 runs 14 residues.

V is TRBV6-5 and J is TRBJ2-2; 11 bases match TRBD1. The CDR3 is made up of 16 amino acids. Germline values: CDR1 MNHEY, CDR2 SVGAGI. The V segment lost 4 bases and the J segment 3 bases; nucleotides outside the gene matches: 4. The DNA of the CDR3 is TGTGCCAGCAGTTGGACAGGGGGCGCTTACACCGGGGAGCTGTTTTTT. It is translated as CASSWTGGAYTGELFF.

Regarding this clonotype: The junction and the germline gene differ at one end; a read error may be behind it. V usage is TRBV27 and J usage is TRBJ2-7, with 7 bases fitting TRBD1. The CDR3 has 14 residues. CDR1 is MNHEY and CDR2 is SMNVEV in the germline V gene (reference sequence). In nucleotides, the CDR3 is TGTACCAGCAGTTTGGGGCAGGGGGCCTACGAGCAGTACTTC. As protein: CTSSLGQGAYEQYF.

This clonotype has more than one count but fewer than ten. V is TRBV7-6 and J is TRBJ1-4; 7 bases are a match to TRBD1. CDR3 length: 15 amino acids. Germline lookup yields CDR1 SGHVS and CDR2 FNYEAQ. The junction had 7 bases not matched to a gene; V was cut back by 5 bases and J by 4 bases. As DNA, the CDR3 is TGTGCCAGCAGCGAATCGGGACAGTTTAATGAAAAACTGTTTTTT. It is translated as CASSESGQFNEKLFF.

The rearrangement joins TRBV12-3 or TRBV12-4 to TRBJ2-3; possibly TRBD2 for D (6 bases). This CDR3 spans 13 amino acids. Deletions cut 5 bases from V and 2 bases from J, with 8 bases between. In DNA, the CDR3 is TGTGCCAGCAGTGGGACTCCCACAGATACGCAGTATTTT. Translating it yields CASSGTPTDTQYF.

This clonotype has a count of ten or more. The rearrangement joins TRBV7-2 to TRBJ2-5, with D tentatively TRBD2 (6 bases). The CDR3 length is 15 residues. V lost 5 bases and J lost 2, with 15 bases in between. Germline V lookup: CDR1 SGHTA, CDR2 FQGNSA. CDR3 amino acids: CASSLNIRGQETQYF. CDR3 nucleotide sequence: TGTGCCAGCAGCCTCAACATCCGGGGGCAAGAGACCCAGTACTTC.

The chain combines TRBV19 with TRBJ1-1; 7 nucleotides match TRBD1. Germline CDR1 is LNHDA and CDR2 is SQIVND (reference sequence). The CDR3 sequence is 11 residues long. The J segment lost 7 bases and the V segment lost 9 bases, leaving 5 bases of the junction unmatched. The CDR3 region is CASADRDEAFF. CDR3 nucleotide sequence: TGTGCCAGCGCCGACAGGGATGAAGCTTTCTTT.

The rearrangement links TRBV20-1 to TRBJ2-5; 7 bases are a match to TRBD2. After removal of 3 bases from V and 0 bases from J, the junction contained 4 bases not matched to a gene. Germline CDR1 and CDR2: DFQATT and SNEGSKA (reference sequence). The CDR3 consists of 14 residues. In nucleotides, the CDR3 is TGCAGTGCTAGGAGCGGGGACTACCAAGAGACCCAGTACTTC. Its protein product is CSARSGDYQETQYF.

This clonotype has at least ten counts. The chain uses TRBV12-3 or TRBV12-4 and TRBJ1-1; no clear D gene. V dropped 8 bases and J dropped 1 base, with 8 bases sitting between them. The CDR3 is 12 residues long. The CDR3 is CASSIRNTEAFF. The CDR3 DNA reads TGTGCCAGCTCGATTAGGAACACTGAAGCTTTCTTT.

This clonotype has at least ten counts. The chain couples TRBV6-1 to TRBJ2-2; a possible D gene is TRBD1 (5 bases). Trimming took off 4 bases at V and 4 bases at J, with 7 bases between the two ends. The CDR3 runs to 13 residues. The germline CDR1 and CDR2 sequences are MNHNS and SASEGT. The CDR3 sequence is CASSAGFTGELFF. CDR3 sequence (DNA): TGTGCCAGCAGTGCAGGGTTCACCGGGGAGCTGTTTTTT.

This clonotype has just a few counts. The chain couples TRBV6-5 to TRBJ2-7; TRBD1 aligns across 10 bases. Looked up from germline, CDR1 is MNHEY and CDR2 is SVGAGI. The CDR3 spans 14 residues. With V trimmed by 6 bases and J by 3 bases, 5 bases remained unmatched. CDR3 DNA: TGTGCCAGCAGAACCGGGACAGGGGACTACGAGCAGTACTTC. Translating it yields CASRTGTGDYEQYF.

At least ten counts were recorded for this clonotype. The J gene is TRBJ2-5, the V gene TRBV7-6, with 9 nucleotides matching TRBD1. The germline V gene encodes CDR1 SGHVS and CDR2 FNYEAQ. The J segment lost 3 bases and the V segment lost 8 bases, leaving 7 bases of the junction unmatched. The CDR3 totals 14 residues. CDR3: CASEPGTGKETQYF. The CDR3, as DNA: TGTGCCAGCGAACCGGGGACAGGGAAAGAGACCCAGTACTTC.

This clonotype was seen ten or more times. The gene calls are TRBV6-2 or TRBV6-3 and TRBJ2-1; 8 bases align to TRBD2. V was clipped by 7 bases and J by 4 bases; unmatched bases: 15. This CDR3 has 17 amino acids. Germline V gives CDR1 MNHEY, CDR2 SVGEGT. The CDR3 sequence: CASTPLGRSGVYNEQFF. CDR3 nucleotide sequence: TGTGCCAGCACCCCCTTGGGGCGTAGCGGGGTTTACAATGAGCAGTTCTTC.

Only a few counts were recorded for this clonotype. The CDR3 region has the DNA TGTGCCAGCAGTTACCCCGGATTGGGGCAGTTCTTC. Protein sequence: CASSYPGLGQFF. The V call is TRBV6-2 or TRBV6-3, the J call TRBJ2-1; D unresolved. Trimming shortened V by 2 bases and J by 12 bases, and 11 bases separated the two germline ends. Germline values: CDR1 MNHEY, CDR2 SVGEGT. The CDR3 totals 12 residues.